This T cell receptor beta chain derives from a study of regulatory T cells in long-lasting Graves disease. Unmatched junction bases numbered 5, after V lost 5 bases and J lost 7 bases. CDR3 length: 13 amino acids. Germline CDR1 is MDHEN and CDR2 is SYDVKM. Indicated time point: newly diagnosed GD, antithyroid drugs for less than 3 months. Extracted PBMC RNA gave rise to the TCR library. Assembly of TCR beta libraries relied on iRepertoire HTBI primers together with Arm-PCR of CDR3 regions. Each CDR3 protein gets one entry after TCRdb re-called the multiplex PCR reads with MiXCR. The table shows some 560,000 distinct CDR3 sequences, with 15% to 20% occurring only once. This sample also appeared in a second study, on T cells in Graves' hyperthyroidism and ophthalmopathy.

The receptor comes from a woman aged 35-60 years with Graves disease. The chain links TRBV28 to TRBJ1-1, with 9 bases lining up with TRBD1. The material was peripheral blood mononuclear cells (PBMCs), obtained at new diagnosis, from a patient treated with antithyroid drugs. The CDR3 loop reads CASSHRGQVEAFF. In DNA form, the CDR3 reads TGTGCCAGCAGTCACAGGGGGCAAGTTGAAGCTTTCTTT.